These 15 T cell receptor beta chains originate from one sample sequenced in a study of blood T cells in healthy people across ages. Primers used in a second PCR of about 6 to 11 cycles were a sample-barcoded 5' primer and a J-beta primer mix. A single record per CDR3 protein comes from TCRdb applying MiXCR to the 5' RACE reads. The data contain 1.8 million or so distinct CDR3 sequences, 35% to 50% of them seen just once; the ten biggest clones take up about 21%. Sequenced sample: blood. Source of these receptors: a human donor in good health.

This clonotype was counted a few times. V usage is TRBV6-6 and J usage is TRBJ1-6; D unresolved. The germline gives CDR1 MNHNY, CDR2 SVGAGI (reference sequence). The CDR3 sequence is 13 residues long. The V and J ends lost 7 bases and 7 bases respectively, with 11 bases between them. The DNA of the CDR3 is TGTGCCAGCACTATTAGGGAGAATTCACCCCTCCACTTT. It encodes CASTIRENSPLHF.

This clonotype was seen a handful of times. The chain employs TRBV7-9 and TRBJ2-3; 7 bases fit TRBD2. The CDR3 runs to 16 residues. V dropped 0 bases and J dropped 6; count of bases not matched to a gene: 9. Germline assignment: CDR1 SEHNR and CDR2 FQNEAQ (reference sequence). CDR3 loop: CASSLAEGNSGDTQYF. The CDR3 DNA sequence: TGTGCCAGCAGCTTAGCAGAAGGGAATAGCGGGGATACGCAGTATTTT.

This clonotype was seen only a few times. In DNA form, the CDR3 reads TGTGCCAGCAGTGTCGGTTACGGGGGCGCCCTCCACTTT. It specifies CASSVGYGGALHF. The chain carries TRBV12-3 or TRBV12-4 and TRBJ1-6; tentative D call: TRBD1 (6 bases). The V end lost 5 bases, the J end lost 14 bases, and 16 bases lay between the germline ends. The CDR3 contains 13 residues.

This chain joins TRBV20-1 and TRBJ1-1; D gene unclear. CDR1 DFQATT and CDR2 SNEGSKA come from the germline V gene (reference sequence). The CDR3 is 13 amino acids. Deletions cut 3 bases from V and 3 bases from J, with 11 bases between. DNA of the CDR3: TGCAGTGCTAGGGACCCAAGGGACACTGAAGCTTTCTTT. This gives the protein CSARDPRDTEAFF.

The chain is built from TRBV11-1 and TRBJ2-4; D is uncertain. The DNA end is a closer match to TRBJ2-7, so the J assignment may be wrong. CDR1 is SGHAT and CDR2 is FQDESV in the germline V gene (reference sequence). This CDR3 is 15 amino acids long. The DNA for the CDR3 is TGTGCCAGCAGCTTAGCGAGCAGAGCAACCTACGAGCAGTACTTC. This translates into CASSLASRATYEQYF.

This clonotype appeared many times. The chain uses TRBV27 and TRBJ2-4; D is possibly TRBD2 (6 bases). The CDR3 loop spans 12 amino acids. CDR1 MNHEY and CDR2 SMNVEV come from the germline V gene (reference sequence). Trimming removed 2 bases at V and 13 bases at J, with 12 bases between. This CDR3 is CASSLTGVKQYF. CDR3 DNA: TGTGCCAGCAGTTTAACGGGAGTAAAACAGTACTTC.

The table lists this clonotype with a count of one. The CDR3 sequence: CSVQLSLAGTTDTQYF. CDR3 bases: TGCAGTGTTCAGTTGTCCCTAGCGGGGACCACAGATACGCAGTATTTT. The V call is TRBV20-1, the J call TRBJ2-3, with TRBD2 identical over 9 bases. Germline CDR1 DFQATT, CDR2 SNEGSKA (reference sequence). V was clipped by 7 bases and J by 2 bases; unmatched bases: 13. The length of the CDR3 is 16 residues.

J is TRBJ1-2 and V is TRBV10-3; TRBD1 aligns across 7 bases. V lost 3 bases, J lost 3 bases, and 7 bases stayed unmatched. The CDR3 length is 15 residues. Germline V gene lookup returns CDR1 ENHRY and CDR2 SYGVKD. CDR3 loop: CAISDLRDSDYGYTF. The CDR3 nucleotides are TGTGCCATCAGTGACCTTCGGGACAGTGACTATGGCTACACCTTC.

The chain has TRBV18 and TRBJ1-1; no clear D. Germline CDR1 and CDR2: KGHSH and LQKENI. V lost 5 bases and J lost 1, with 8 bases in between. The CDR3 is 13 residues long. The CDR3 spells CASSIQQNTEAFF. The CDR3 bases are TGTGCCAGCTCAATACAACAGAACACTGAAGCTTTCTTT.

This clonotype was recorded a few times. This chain links TRBV2 with TRBJ1-1; D gene uncertain. Germline V gene data show CDR1 as SNHLY and CDR2 as FYNNEI. There are 11 residues in the CDR3. Trimming removed 5 bases at V and 7 bases at J, with 8 bases between. The CDR3 is CASSLQLEAFF. The CDR3 nucleotides are TGTGCCAGCAGTCTACAGCTTGAAGCTTTCTTT.

This clonotype was counted between two and nine times. The chain recombines TRBV29-1 with TRBJ2-5, with a tentative D call TRBD2 (6 bases). The V and J ends lost 6 bases and 7 bases respectively, with 21 bases between them. The length of the CDR3 is 14 residues. CDR1 SQVTM and CDR2 ANQGSEA come from the germline V gene. This CDR3 is CSVAPGLEDPTQYF. The DNA for the CDR3 is TGCAGCGTCGCTCCGGGACTGGAAGATCCGACCCAGTACTTC.

J is TRBJ2-3 and V is TRBV5-1; maybe TRBD2 (6 bases). Germline V gene data show CDR1 as SGHRS and CDR2 as YFSETQ. Trimming pared 2 bases from V and 2 bases from J, leaving 12 bases between. There are 15 residues in the CDR3. CDR3 sequence (DNA): TGCGCCAGCAGCTTCGCGGGGCCGAACACAGATACGCAGTATTTT. As protein: CASSFAGPNTDTQYF.

This clonotype has at least ten counts. The junction departs from the called germline gene at one end, perhaps through a read error. V is TRBV7-9 and J is TRBJ2-1; TRBD2 matches 9 bases. The CDR3 is 14 residues long. The V gene's germline CDR1 is SEHNR and CDR2 FQNEAQ (reference sequence). The CDR3 DNA reads TGTGCCAGCAGCATAGCGGGGGCCTACAATGAGCAGTTCTTC. Its protein product is CASSIAGAYNEQFF.

This sequence joins TRBV5-6 and TRBJ2-1; the D gene is possibly TRBD2 (6 bases). Germline values: CDR1 SGHDT, CDR2 YYEEEE. V shed 2 bases and J shed 6 bases, with 9 bases lying between them. The CDR3 has 13 residues. The chain's CDR3 is CASSFGGSNEQFF. In DNA form, the CDR3 reads TGTGCCAGCAGCTTCGGAGGGTCCAATGAGCAGTTCTTC. The full variable domain, rest sourced from reference TRBV5-6 and TRBJ2-1, is DAGVTQSPTHLIKTRGQQVTLRCSPKSGHDTVSWYQQALGQGPQFIFQYYEEEERQRGNFPDRFSGHQFPNYSSELNVNALLLGDSALYLCASSFGGSNEQFFGPGTRLTVL.

The CDR3 nucleotides are TGCAGTGCTAATGCGGGCGCTAGCACAGATACGCAGTATTTT. This gives the protein CSANAGASTDTQYF. The chain combines TRBV20-1 with TRBJ2-3; D possibly corresponds to TRBD2 (5 bases). Germline loops: CDR1 DFQATT, CDR2 SNEGSKA (reference sequence). Trimming left V 4 bases short and J 0 bases short, with 11 bases between. The CDR3 runs 14 residues.